Included here is one T cell receptor (beta chain) sequence, with context. This clonotype was counted only a few times. No cognate antigen has been identified for it. Nothing much larger sits one base from this clone, and base qualities are not available. Amplification of TCR beta CDR3 regions was carried out from RNA transcripts. The first round of RT-PCR for the TCR CDR3 was performed with the HTBI primer set and the Qiagen OneStep RT-PCR kit. The libraries were constructed in a second round of multiplex PCR and then size-selected and purified. The libraries were sequenced on an Illumina HiSeq2000 using paired-end 100 bp reads. As for how the authors treated the data: SOAPnuke was used to process the raw data, with reads discarded if the reads contained adapters or uncalled bases, had a mean Phred below 15, or lacked an exact constant-primer or identifier match. COPE v1.2.5 was used to merge high-quality paired reads, and clonotypes were defined as unique nucleotide sequences. Clonotypes were aligned to IMGT TRBV, TRBD and TRBJ reference segments using MiTCR v1.1. The analysis was restricted to V-J combinations with a frequency above 0.0001, which together covered 98% to 99.2% of the repertoires. The TCS score was defined as the ratio of F50 (clonal expansion) to E x V (chaos), calculated using BLOSUM62-based TCRdist between CDR3 peptides within each V-J. Welch's t-statistics and random forest reduced around 550 V-J features to 10 to 15, which were used in a naive Bayes classifier (R e1071). TCRdb reprocessed the public reads (quality trimming at Q25 with fastp, clone calling with MiXCR) and kept in-frame beta chains. Rows are unified per CDR3 protein, each entry keeping the most common DNA and genes. For this entry, the V and J calls and clone size follow TCRdb and not the study's own pipeline. In this sample the table shows 600,000 to 650,000 distinct CDR3 sequences, roughly 17% of which occur a single time. Jointly, the top ten make up 3% to 4.5% of the sample.

This entry comes from a study of T cells in Graves' hyperthyroidism and ophthalmopathy (dated by TCRdb to the late 2010s). Background on the whole study: Peripheral blood samples were taken at the time of initial diagnosis, prior to any treatment. To identify distinguishing TCR V-J signatures, a discovery cohort of around 100 patients was used, comprising some 45 with Graves' ophthalmopathy and around 57 with stable Graves' hyperthyroidism. Whether ophthalmopathy could be predicted prospectively was tested in an independent validation cohort made up of approximately 19 hyperthyroidism patients plus 17 patients who later progressed to ophthalmopathy. The roughly 94 discovery patients were randomly divided into training and test sets at a 7:3 ratio. Thyroid tissue and blood T-cell repertoires from several Graves' hyperthyroidism patients were also compared in the study. Once sampling was done, hyperthyroidism patients were given methimazole at a starting dose of 30 mg daily, whereas ophthalmopathy patients were given high-dose intravenous methylprednisolone. The paper describes TCR Vbeta CDR3 sequencing of 120 to 150 peripheral blood samples, made up of some 42 ophthalmopathy patients, around 78 hyperthyroidism patients and 17 progressor patients. General conclusions and limits of the study: Most expanded thyroid clonotypes (frequency above 0.001) were also found in blood, which suggests that blood repertoires may mirror thyroid immune responses. Sample size was not statistically predetermined, and blinding of investigators to group allocation was not performed. During validation, the model predicted progression to ophthalmopathy a median of roughly 7.1 months ahead of onset, with more than 55% sensitivity and more than 72% specificity. A 13 V-J signature model separated ophthalmopathy from stable hyperthyroidism, with roughly 88% sensitivity and roughly 81% specificity in cross-validation and 80%/75% in testing.

V loses 5 bases, J loses 4 bases, and the germline ends lie 12 bases apart. Reading from cysteine to phenylalanine, the CDR3 counts 13 amino acids. Here the CDR3 DNA is all that survives: 39 bases in frame from base 1. CDR1 DFQATT and CDR2 SNEGSKA are derived from the germline V gene (reference sequence). Graves' hyperthyroidism was defined as stable when no progression to ophthalmopathy occurred over 18 months of follow-up. The hyperthyroidism patients were between 18 and 65 years old and newly diagnosed, with a disease duration of less than 2 months. Patients with uncontrolled infections, other autoimmune diseases, pregnancy or lactation were excluded. Diagnoses were established on the basis of clinical symptoms, serum thyroxine and TRAb, thyroid ultrasound, and orbital computed tomography. PBMCs were isolated from 10 ml of fresh peripheral blood by Ficoll-Paque density gradient centrifugation. Trizol reagent was used to extract total RNA, and RNA quality was then checked on an Agilent 2100 Bioanalyzer.

The sequence derives from a woman aged 25 to 39 with Graves' hyperthyroidism. Rearrangement joined TRBV20-1 to TRBJ1-5; the best D guess is TRBD1, with 5 bases matching. The sequenced sample consisted of blood. The DNA reads as follows: TGCAGTGCTCATCGGGGGGGGAATCAGCCCCAGCATTTT. The resulting protein is CSAHRGGNQPQHF.